Sequencing of this TCR beta chain was carried out in a study of response to subunit inactivated influenza vaccine. Whole-study results and caveats: The authors suggested that few new T cells are recruited per seasonal influenza vaccination.

In this sample, this clonotype turned up a few times. Its target is not known. MiXCR was run by TCRdb on the RT-PCR reads, yielding one entry per CDR3 protein. The sample carries fewer than 250,000 distinct CDR3 sequences, approximately 15% recorded once. V gave up 3 bases and J gave up 4 bases; unmatched junction bases: 6. The CDR3 is 16 residues long. The germline V gene encodes CDR1 LGHDT and CDR2 YNNKEL (reference sequence). The starting material was CD8+ T cells sorted from PBMCs, obtained 5 to 6 days after vaccination. The receptor comes from a man aged 50-59 years who received an inactivated influenza vaccine. The chain is built from TRBV3-1 and TRBJ2-1, with TRBD1 identical over 10 bases. CDR3 region: CASSQHRDRGYNEQFF. DNA of the CDR3: TGTGCCAGCAGCCAGCACCGGGACAGGGGATACAATGAGCAGTTCTTC.